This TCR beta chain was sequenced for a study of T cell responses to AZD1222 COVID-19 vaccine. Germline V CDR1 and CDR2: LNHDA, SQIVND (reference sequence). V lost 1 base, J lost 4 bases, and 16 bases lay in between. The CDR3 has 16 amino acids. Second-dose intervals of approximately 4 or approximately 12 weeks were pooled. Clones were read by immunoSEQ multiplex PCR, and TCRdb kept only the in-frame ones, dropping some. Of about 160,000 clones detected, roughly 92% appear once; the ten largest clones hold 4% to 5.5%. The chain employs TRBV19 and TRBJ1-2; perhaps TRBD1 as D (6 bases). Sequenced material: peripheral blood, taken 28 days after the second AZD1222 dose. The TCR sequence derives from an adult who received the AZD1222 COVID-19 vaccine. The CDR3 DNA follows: TGTGCCAGTAGTATAGCAGGGGAGGGCACACTCTATGGCTACACCTTC. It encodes CASSIAGEGTLYGYTF. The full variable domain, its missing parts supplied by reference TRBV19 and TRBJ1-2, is DGGITQSPKYLFRKEGQNVTLSCEQNLNHDAMYWYRQDPGQGLRLIYYSQIVNDFQKGDIAEGYSVSREKKESFPLTVTSAQKNPTAFYLCASSIAGEGTLYGYTFGSGTRLTVV.